The source of this T cell receptor (beta chain) is a study of T-cell reconstitution after alpha-beta-depleted transplantation in children (dated by TCRdb to 2016 to 2017). Turning to the overall study: T-cell immune reconstitution after TCRalphabeta/CD19-depleted allogeneic hematopoietic cell transplantation in children was quantitatively tracked in the study by means of TCR repertoire profiling.

Points the paper makes about the study in general: The high TCRbeta diversity at day 60 in some patients was ascribed to recipient T cells and intrathymic progenitors that had survived conditioning. The frequencies of hyperexpanded clones fell over the following months, and after one year, T-cell counts and TCRbeta diversity were mostly attributed to newly produced T cells. Apparently early alphabetaT-cell count recovery about two months after transplant reportedly relied on only several hundred rapidly expanded clones derived from non-depleted graft cells.

This clonotype came up many times. Its target antigen remains unknown. Per-base qualities were not stored, and no clone one base away is much larger. The germline V and J ends show losses of 5 bases and 2 bases respectively, and no gene match explains 6 bases of the junction. From the cysteine up to the phenylalanine, the CDR3 has a length of 14 residues. Only CDR3 DNA is held: 42 bases, read in frame from base 1. As encoded in the germline V gene (reference sequence), CDR1 is DFQATT while CDR2 is SNEGSKA. The library was built by means of PCR. Instrument on record: Illumina HiSeq 2500. TCR libraries were prepared with molecular barcoding, using unique molecular identifiers to normalize TCRbeta repertoire quantification. The public reads were run again by TCRdb, first through fastp at Q25 and then through MiXCR, and only productive beta chains were kept. Each CDR3 protein gets just one entry, which takes the most common genes and DNA from the rows behind it. This sample holds approximately 150,000 distinct CDR3 sequences; 8.8% were observed only once. Roughly 18% of the sample belongs to the ten largest clones.

Explained via the paper, the treatment or condition label denotes: allogeneic hematopoietic cell transplantation with graft depleted of TCRalphabeta T cells and CD19 B cells. TCRalphabeta/CD19-depleted allogeneic hematopoietic cell grafts were given to the transplant recipients, all of whom were children. The chain was built from TRBV20-1 and TRBJ2-7; 10 bases in the junction line up with TRBD2. The specimen was PBMCs, mostly from graft donor cells, collected 180 days after TCRalphabeta/CD19-depleted stem cell transplant. The clonotype originates from a female patient aged 2-9 years who had a stem cell transplant for congenital amegakaryocytic thrombocytopenia, so the T cells may come from the graft donor. The nucleotides are TGCAGTGCTGAGGACGGGACTAGCGCCTACGAGCAGTACTTC. Translated, this gives CSAEDGTSAYEQYF.